These T cell receptor beta chains were read from a single sample in a study of CD8 T cells in ankylosing spondylitis. Via MiXCR, TCRdb re-called the 5' RACE reads, giving one row per CDR3 protein. The repertoire holds about 500,000 distinct CDR3 sequences, with approximately 11% as singletons. Sequencing was performed on blood, either unsorted or a sorted T cell fraction (not recorded which). The receptors were gathered from a male donor with ankylosing spondylitis. Each CDR3 is given with its conserved first and last residue. The order of the fields is D gene, V gene, CDR3 length, clone size, J gene, CDR3 protein, CDR3 DNA. A D gene is named only where the DNA matches it firmly. Clone size is given for some rows only: seen once, a few or many times, or a class if the clone is expanded.

-	TRBV18	14	few	TRBJ1-1	CASSPAGEYTEAFF	TGTGCCAGCTCACCGGCGGGGGAATACACTGAAGCTTTCTTT
-	TRBV4-1	17	-	TRBJ2-6	CASSQEGWPSGANVLTF	TGCGCCAGCAGCCAAGAAGGGTGGCCCTCTGGGGCCAACGTCCTGACTTTC
-	TRBV20-1	19	-	TRBJ1-2	CSATYWGSDFGLSNYGYTF	TGCAGTGCTACCTATTGGGGTTCGGATTTCGGACTGTCTAACTATGGCTACACCTTC
TRBD2	TRBV27	16	few	TRBJ2-2	CASSPPSGSNTGELFF	TGTGCCAGCAGTCCCCCTAGCGGGAGTAACACCGGGGAGCTGTTTTTT
TRBD1	TRBV12-3/TRBV12-4	19	-	TRBJ2-6	CASSLGLTGTLSGANVLTF	TGTGCCAGCAGTTTAGGTCTGACAGGGACCCTCTCTGGGGCCAACGTCCTGACTTTC
TRBD1	TRBV5-1	14	many	TRBJ2-1	CASSRQGDYNEQFF	TGCGCCAGCAGCAGACAGGGTGACTACAATGAGCAGTTCTTC
-	TRBV2	14	-	TRBJ1-3	CAEGQTSSGNTIYF	TGTGCGGAAGGGCAGACGAGCTCTGGAAACACCATATATTTT
TRBD2	TRBV20-1	17	few	TRBJ2-1	CSARARSGREPYNEQFF	TGCAGTGCTAGAGCCCGAAGCGGGAGGGAGCCCTACAATGAGCAGTTCTTC
TRBD1	TRBV12-5	16	-	TRBJ2-1	CASGLETGGAHNEQFF	TGTGCTAGTGGTTTGGAGACAGGGGGCGCCCACAATGAGCAGTTCTTC
TRBD1	TRBV29-1	15	many	TRBJ1-1	CSVSGTGGVYTEAFF	TGCAGCGTTTCCGGGACAGGGGGTGTGTACACTGAAGCTTTCTTT
-	TRBV18	15	-	TRBJ2-5	CASSPPSEHQETQYF	TGTGCCAGCTCCCCACCTTCGGAGCACCAAGAGACCCAGTACTTC
-	TRBV3-1	17	many	TRBJ2-1	CASSQRPWLARYNEQFF	TGTGCCAGCAGCCAACGTCCTTGGCTAGCGAGGTACAATGAGCAGTTCTTC
-	TRBV20-1	15	few	TRBJ1-5	CSARVGDYSNQPQHF	TGCAGTGCTAGAGTGGGGGATTATAGCAATCAGCCCCAGCATTTT
-	TRBV4-2	15	few	TRBJ1-6	CASSQAQNYNSPLHF	TGTGCCAGCAGCCAAGCTCAGAACTATAATTCACCCCTCCACTTT
-	TRBV20-1	16	-	TRBJ2-1	CSGEGSAGSQGNEQFF	TGCAGTGGAGAAGGTTCGGCGGGTTCTCAGGGCAATGAGCAGTTCTTC
TRBD2	TRBV20-1	16	few	TRBJ2-1	CSASASGISSYNEQFF	TGCAGTGCTTCCGCTAGCGGGATTAGCTCCTACAATGAGCAGTTCTTC
TRBD1	TRBV7-9	15	many	TRBJ2-2	CASSPRQGDTGELFF	TGTGCCAGCAGCCCTAGACAGGGGGACACCGGGGAGCTGTTTTTT
-	TRBV7-6	14	many	TRBJ2-3	CASSPLQGADTQYF	TGTGCCAGCAGCCCCCTGCAGGGCGCAGATACGCAGTATTTT
TRBD2	TRBV6-2/TRBV6-3	14	-	TRBJ2-3	CASQLAGSTDTQYF	TGTGCCAGCCAACTAGCGGGGAGTACAGATACGCAGTATTTT
-	TRBV24-1	13	many	TRBJ2-1	CATSDYRVDEQFF	TGTGCCACCAGTGATTACAGGGTTGATGAGCAGTTCTTC
-	TRBV5-6	14	-	TRBJ2-5	CASSDWTRRETQYF	TGTGCCAGCAGCGACTGGACAAGGCGGGAGACCCAGTACTTC
TRBD1	TRBV4-2	16	-	TRBJ1-2	CASSQDSGQGGYGYTF	TGTGCCAGCAGCCAAGATTCGGGACAGGGGGGATATGGCTACACCTTC
TRBD2	TRBV10-3	19	-	TRBJ2-3	CAISLRFGAGGSGADTQYF	TGTGCCATCAGTTTAAGATTTGGAGCGGGAGGGAGCGGTGCAGATACGCAGTATTTT
TRBD1	TRBV29-1	13	few	TRBJ2-3	CSVQGRVTDTQYF	TGCAGCGTACAGGGGAGAGTCACAGATACGCAGTATTTT
-	TRBV20-1	15	-	TRBJ1-5	CSARTAGTREQPQHF	TGCAGTGCTAGGACAGCCGGGACTCGGGAACAGCCCCAGCATTTT
-	TRBV3-1	15	few	TRBJ1-1	CASSQEWQGGTEAFF	TGTGCCAGCAGCCAAGAGTGGCAGGGTGGCACTGAAGCTTTCTTT
-	TRBV5-1	14	-	TRBJ2-5	CASNGGQYQETQYF	TGCGCCAGCAACGGGGGACAGTACCAAGAGACCCAGTACTTC